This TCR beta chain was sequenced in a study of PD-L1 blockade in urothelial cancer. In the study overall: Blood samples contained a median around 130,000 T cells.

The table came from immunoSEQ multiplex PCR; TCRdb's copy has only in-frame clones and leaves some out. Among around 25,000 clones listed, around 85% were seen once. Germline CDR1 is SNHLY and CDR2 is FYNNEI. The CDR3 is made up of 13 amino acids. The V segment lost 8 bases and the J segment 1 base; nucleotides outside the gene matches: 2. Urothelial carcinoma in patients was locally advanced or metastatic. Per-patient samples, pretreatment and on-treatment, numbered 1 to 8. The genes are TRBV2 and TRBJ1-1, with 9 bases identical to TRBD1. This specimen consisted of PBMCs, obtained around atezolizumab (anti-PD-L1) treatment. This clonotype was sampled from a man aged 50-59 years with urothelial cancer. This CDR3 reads CASQTGGNTEAFF. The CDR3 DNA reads TGTGCCAGCCAGACAGGGGGGAACACTGAAGCTTTCTTT.